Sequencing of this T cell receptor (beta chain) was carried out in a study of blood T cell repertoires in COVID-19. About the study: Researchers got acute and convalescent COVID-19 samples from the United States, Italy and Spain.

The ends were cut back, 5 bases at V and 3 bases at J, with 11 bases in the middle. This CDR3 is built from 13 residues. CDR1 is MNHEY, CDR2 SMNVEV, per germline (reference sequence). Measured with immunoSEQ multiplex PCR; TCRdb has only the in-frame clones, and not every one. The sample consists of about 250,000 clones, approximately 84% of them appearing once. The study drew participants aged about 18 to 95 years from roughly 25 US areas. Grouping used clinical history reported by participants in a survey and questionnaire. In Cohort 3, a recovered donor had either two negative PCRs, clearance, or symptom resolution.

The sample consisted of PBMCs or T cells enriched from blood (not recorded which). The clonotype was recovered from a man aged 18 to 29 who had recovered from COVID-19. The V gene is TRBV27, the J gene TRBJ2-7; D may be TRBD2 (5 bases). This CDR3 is CASSLVGSYEQYF. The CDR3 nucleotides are TGTGCCAGCAGTCTAGTAGGGAGCTACGAGCAGTACTTC.